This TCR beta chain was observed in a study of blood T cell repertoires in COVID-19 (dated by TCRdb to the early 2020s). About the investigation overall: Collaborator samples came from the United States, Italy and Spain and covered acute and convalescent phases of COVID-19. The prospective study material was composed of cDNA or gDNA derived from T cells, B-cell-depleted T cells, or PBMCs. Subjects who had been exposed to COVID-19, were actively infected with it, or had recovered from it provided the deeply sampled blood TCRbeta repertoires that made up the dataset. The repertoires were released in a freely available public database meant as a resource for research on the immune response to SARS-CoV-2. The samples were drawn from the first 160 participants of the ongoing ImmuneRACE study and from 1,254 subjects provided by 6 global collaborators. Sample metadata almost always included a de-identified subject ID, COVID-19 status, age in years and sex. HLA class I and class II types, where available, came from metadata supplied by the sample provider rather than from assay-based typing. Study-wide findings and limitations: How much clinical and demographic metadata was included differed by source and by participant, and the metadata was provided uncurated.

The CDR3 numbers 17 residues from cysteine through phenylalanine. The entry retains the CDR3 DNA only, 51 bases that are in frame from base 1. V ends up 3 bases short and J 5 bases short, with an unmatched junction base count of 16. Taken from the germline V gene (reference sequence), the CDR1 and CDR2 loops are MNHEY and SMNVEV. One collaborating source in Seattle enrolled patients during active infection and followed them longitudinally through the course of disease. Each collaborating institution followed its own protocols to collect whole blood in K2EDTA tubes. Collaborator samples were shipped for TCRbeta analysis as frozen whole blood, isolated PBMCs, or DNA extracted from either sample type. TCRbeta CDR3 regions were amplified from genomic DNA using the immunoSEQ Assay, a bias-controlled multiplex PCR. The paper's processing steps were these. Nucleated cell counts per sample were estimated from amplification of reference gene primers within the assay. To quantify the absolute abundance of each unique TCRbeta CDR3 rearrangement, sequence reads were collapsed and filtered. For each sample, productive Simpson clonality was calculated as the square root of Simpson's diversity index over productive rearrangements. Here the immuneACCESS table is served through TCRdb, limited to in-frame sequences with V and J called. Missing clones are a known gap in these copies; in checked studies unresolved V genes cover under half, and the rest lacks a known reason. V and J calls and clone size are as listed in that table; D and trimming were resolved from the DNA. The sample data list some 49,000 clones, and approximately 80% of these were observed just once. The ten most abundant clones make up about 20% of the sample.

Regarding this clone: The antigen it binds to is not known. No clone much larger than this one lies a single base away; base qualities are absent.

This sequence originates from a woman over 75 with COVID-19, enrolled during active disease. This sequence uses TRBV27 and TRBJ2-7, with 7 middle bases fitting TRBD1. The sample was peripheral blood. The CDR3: CASSLRLPKQGRDEQYF. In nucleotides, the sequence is TGTGCCAGCAGTTTGCGTTTACCCAAACAGGGGCGGGACGAGCAGTACTTC.